A single sample gave rise to the 29 T cell receptor beta chains below, sequenced in a study of beta chain features in type 1 diabetes. Their antigens are not known. Every bit of the isolated RNA underwent reverse transcription, so sequencing read expressed TCRB transcripts. This table comes from immunoSEQ multiplex PCR, and its TCRdb copy is limited to in-frame clones, with some not included. The sample yields a few hundred thousand clones, about 15% seen once. Findings of the study overall: When Type 1 diabetes patients were examined, their TCRB CDR3s proved moderately but significantly shorter in all four CD4+ subsets.

The specimen sequenced was naive CD4+ T cells from blood. All receptors come from a man between 25 and 39 years old with type 1 diabetes.

As regards this clone: The same CDR3 arises from other DNA sequences in this sample as well. The chain recombines TRBV6-1 with TRBJ2-1, with D tentatively TRBD2 (6 bases). The germline V gene has CDR1 MNHNS and CDR2 SASEGT. Trimming removed 4 bases at V and 3 bases at J, with 10 bases between. There are 14 residues in the CDR3. The CDR3 sequence is CASSGLAVYNEQFF. The CDR3 DNA sequence: TGTGCCAGCAGTGGATTAGCGGTCTACAATGAGCAGTTCTTC.

There are a few counts of this clone. The chain links TRBV30 to TRBJ2-1, with 7 bases that match TRBD2. V lost 4 bases and J lost 5; bases outside the gene matches: 11. The CDR3 extends over 15 amino acids. Germline-derived CDR1 and CDR2 are GTSNPN and SVGIG (reference sequence). The CDR3 DNA follows: TGTGCCTGGACCCCCCCGCTAGCGGACCACAATGAGCAGTTCTTC. As protein: CAWTPPLADHNEQFF. Based on the CDR3 plus reference TRBV30 and TRBJ2-1, the full variable domain is SQTIHQWPATLVQPVGSPLSLECTVEGTSNPNLYWYRQAAGRGLQLLFYSVGIGQISSEVPQNLSASRPQDRQFILSSKKLLLSDSGFYLCAWTPPLADHNEQFFGPGTRLTVL.

The chain joins TRBV9 to TRBJ1-2; tentative D call: TRBD1 (5 bases). Germline V gene lookup returns CDR1 SGDLS and CDR2 YYNGEE. CDR3 size: 13 residues. V shed 3 bases and J shed 4 bases, with 10 bases lying between them. CDR3 DNA: TGTGCCAGCAGCGCCGACAGAATCTATGGCTACACCTTC. Its protein product is CASSADRIYGYTF.

The chain joins TRBV18 to TRBJ2-7; 10 nucleotides match TRBD2. This CDR3 has 15 residues. Germline loops: CDR1 KGHSH, CDR2 LQKENI. V dropped 2 bases and J dropped 4; count of bases not matched to a gene: 5. The CDR3 is CASSPATSGNYEQYF. The CDR3 DNA follows: TGTGCCAGCTCACCAGCCACTAGCGGGAATTACGAGCAGTACTTC.

The chain has TRBV2 and TRBJ2-2, with TRBD2 identical over 9 bases. Trimming cost V 7 bases and J 3 bases; bases outside gene matches: 6. The germline gives CDR1 SNHLY, CDR2 FYNNEI. The CDR3 sequence is 15 residues long. CDR3 bases: TGTGCCAGCAAGGGTAGCGGGAGCGACACCGGGGAGCTGTTTTTT. This sequence encodes CASKGSGSDTGELFF.

As DNA, the CDR3 is TGCGCCAGCAGCCTGGGAGGCGGCCAATACAATGAGCAGTTCTTC. It translates to CASSLGGGQYNEQFF. The genes are TRBV5-1 and TRBJ2-1; possible D gene TRBD2, 6 bases. Trimming removed 4 bases from V and 4 bases from J, with 15 bases in between. Germline V gene sequence: CDR1 SGHRS, CDR2 YFSETQ. The CDR3 consists of 15 residues.

This sequence joins TRBV5-1 and TRBJ2-5; D is uncertain. The V gene's germline CDR1 is SGHRS and CDR2 YFSETQ. V was trimmed by 9 bases and J by 5 bases, leaving 17 bases between them. The CDR3 has 13 amino acids. The DNA for the CDR3 is TGCGCCACGACCCCCGGGTCCGGGGAGACCCAGTACTTC. Its protein is CATTPGSGETQYF.

In its sample, this clone was seen a few times. V and J are TRBV2 and TRBJ2-5, with D tentatively TRBD2 (5 bases). Germline V lookup: CDR1 SNHLY, CDR2 FYNNEI. With 2 bases removed from V and 5 bases from J, the gap between germline ends came to 6 bases. The CDR3 length is 12 residues. CDR3 DNA sequence: TGTGCCAGCAGTGAAACTAGGGAGACCCAGTACTTC. Residues: CASSETRETQYF.

This clone showed up just a few times. The chain is built from TRBV7-8 and TRBJ2-2, with D perhaps matching TRBD1 (5 bases). Looked up from germline, CDR1 is SGHVS and CDR2 is FQNEAQ. The CDR3 runs to 16 residues. Trimming removed 5 bases at V and 1 base at J, with 14 bases between. The CDR3, as DNA: TGTGCCAGCAGCCTCATGACAAGGGGGAACACCGGGGAGCTGTTTTTT. Translated, it gives CASSLMTRGNTGELFF.

The CDR3 bases are TGTGCCAGCAAACTACAGGGGGGAGTCACCTACGAGCAGTACTTC. Translating gives CASKLQGGVTYEQYF. The J gene is TRBJ2-7, the V gene TRBV27; TRBD1 agrees at 8 bases. CDR1 and CDR2 from the germline V gene are MNHEY and SMNVEV (reference sequence). The length of the CDR3 is 15 residues. V dropped 7 bases and J dropped 2; count of bases not matched to a gene: 10.

This clone was observed a few times. The J gene is TRBJ1-1, the V gene TRBV9; D might be TRBD1 (5 bases). Trimming left V 3 bases short and J 1 base short, with 7 bases between. This CDR3 is built from 13 residues. The germline CDR1 and CDR2 sequences are SGDLS and YYNGEE. The CDR3: CASSATGNTEAFF. Written as DNA, the CDR3 is TGTGCCAGCAGCGCCACAGGGAACACTGAAGCTTTCTTT. The variable domain in full, with the rest retrieved from reference TRBV9 and TRBJ1-1, is DSGVTQTPKHLITATGQRVTLRCSPRSGDLSVYWYQQSLDQGLQFLIQYYNGEERAKGNILERFSAQQFPDLHSELNLSSLELGDSALYFCASSATGNTEAFFGQGTRLTVV.

This clone was seen more than once but under ten times. V is TRBV30 and J is TRBJ1-1; TRBD1 might be the D (6 bases). Deletions cut 5 bases from V and 1 base from J, with 11 bases between. Germline CDR1 reads GTSNPN; CDR2 reads SVGIG (reference sequence). This CDR3 is 13 amino acids long. The CDR3 sequence: CAWADSGNTEAFF. In nucleotides, the CDR3 is TGTGCCTGGGCGGACAGTGGGAACACTGAAGCTTTCTTT.

The sample holds a few counts of this clone. The V and J genes are TRBV7-8 and TRBJ2-1; TRBD2 aligns across 7 bases. V trimming: 5 bases; J trimming: 4 bases; junction bases outside the gene matches: 11. CDR1 and CDR2 from the germline V gene are SGHVS and FQNEAQ. The length of the CDR3 is 16 residues. The CDR3 loop reads CASSLAREWSYNEQFF. The CDR3 DNA reads as TGTGCCAGCAGCCTGGCGCGGGAGTGGTCGTACAATGAGCAGTTCTTC. The entire variable domain, with the rest obtained from reference TRBV7-8 and TRBJ2-1, is as follows: GAGVSQSPRYKVAKRGQDVALRCDPISGHVSLFWYQQALGQGPEFLTYFQNEAQLDKSGLPSDRFFAERPEGSVSTLKIQRTQQEDSAVYLCASSLAREWSYNEQFFGPGTRLTVL.

The chain carries TRBV5-1 and TRBJ2-1, with D possibly being TRBD2 (7 bases). Germline assignment: CDR1 SGHRS and CDR2 YFSETQ. V lost 0 bases and J lost 7, with 14 bases in between. The CDR3 extends over 15 amino acids. The DNA for the CDR3 is TGCGCCAGCAGCTTGGTGGCCAGGGGAGGGAATGAGCAGTTCTTC. It encodes CASSLVARGGNEQFF.

This chain joins TRBV7-9 and TRBJ2-5; 8 nucleotides match TRBD1. The germline CDR1 and CDR2 sequences are SEHNR and FQNEAQ (reference sequence). V lost 4 bases, J lost 5 bases, and 15 bases stayed unmatched. This CDR3 contains 17 residues. The CDR3 nucleotides are TGTGCCAGCAGCTCGGGACAGGTCCGCGTCCTCGGCGAGACCCAGTACTTC. Translation gives CASSSGQVRVLGETQYF.

This clone was counted a few times. The chain carries TRBV19 and TRBJ1-1; tentative D call: TRBD1 (6 bases). Germline loops: CDR1 LNHDA, CDR2 SQIVND (reference sequence). The CDR3 totals 15 residues. V was cut by 1 base and J by 3 bases, with 12 bases left in between. In DNA form, the CDR3 reads TGTGCCAGTAGTATAGGGGCAGGGGTCTACACTGAAGCTTTCTTT. Protein: CASSIGAGVYTEAFF.

This clone was seen a few times. The rearrangement joins TRBV6-6 to TRBJ2-3; D is unclear. The V end lost 2 bases, the J end lost 6 bases, and 9 bases lay between the germline ends. CDR3 length: 13 amino acids. Germline V gene data show CDR1 as MNHNY and CDR2 as SVGAGI (reference sequence). CDR3 sequence (DNA): TGTGCCAGCAGTTACCCAGGTGGTGATACGCAGTATTTT. Amino acid sequence: CASSYPGGDTQYF.

This clone has a handful of counts. The gene calls are TRBV19 and TRBJ1-5; possible D gene TRBD1, 5 bases. The CDR3 covers 15 residues. V lost 1 base to trimming and J lost 5 bases, with 12 bases between them. In germline, CDR1 is LNHDA, CDR2 SQIVND (reference sequence). The CDR3: CASSIAVQGDQPQHF. The CDR3 bases are TGTGCCAGTAGTATAGCGGTCCAGGGCGATCAGCCCCAGCATTTT. Supplemented by reference TRBV19 and TRBJ1-5, the full variable domain reads DGGITQSPKYLFRKEGQNVTLSCEQNLNHDAMYWYRQDPGQGLRLIYYSQIVNDFQKGDIAEGYSVSREKKESFPLTVTSAQKNPTAFYLCASSIAVQGDQPQHFGDGTRLSIL.

This clone appeared a few times. The V call is TRBV5-4, the J call TRBJ2-1; D is possibly TRBD2 (6 bases). Germline V gene lookup returns CDR1 SGHNT and CDR2 YYREEE (reference sequence). With 6 bases removed from V and 4 bases from J, the gap between germline ends came to 17 bases. This CDR3 contains 15 residues. CDR3 nucleotide sequence: TGTGCCAGCACGATTAGCGGAGGCGGTTACAATGAGCAGTTCTTC. Protein product: CASTISGGGYNEQFF.

The chain has TRBV19 and TRBJ1-2; tentatively, D is TRBD1 (5 bases). This CDR3 has 14 amino acids. The germline gives CDR1 LNHDA, CDR2 SQIVND (reference sequence). V lost 3 bases to trimming and J lost 2 bases, with 10 bases between them. CDR3 bases: TGTGCCAGTAGTATTCAGGGCGCGAACTATGGCTACACCTTC. Its translation: CASSIQGANYGYTF. Using reference TRBV19 and TRBJ1-2 for the parts outside the CDR3, the full variable domain is DGGITQSPKYLFRKEGQNVTLSCEQNLNHDAMYWYRQDPGQGLRLIYYSQIVNDFQKGDIAEGYSVSREKKESFPLTVTSAQKNPTAFYLCASSIQGANYGYTFGSGTRLTVV.

This clone has a handful of counts. The J gene is TRBJ2-7, the V gene TRBV19, with 7 positions matching TRBD1. The germline CDR1 and CDR2 sequences are LNHDA and SQIVND (reference sequence). Germline trimming cut 6 bases from V and 3 bases from J; bases unmatched to any gene: 5. This CDR3 comprises 13 residues. CDR3 nucleotide sequence: TGTGCCAGTAGCGCAGGGGGAATCTACGAGCAGTACTTC. This codes for CASSAGGIYEQYF.

This clone came up a few times. The chain links TRBV5-1 to TRBJ2-1; 8 bases map to TRBD1. The CDR3 loop spans 15 amino acids. Per germline, CDR1 SGHRS and CDR2 YFSETQ. J was trimmed by 7 bases and V by 8 bases; bases with no gene match: 14. The CDR3 loop reads CASSLATGAGNEQFF. As DNA, the CDR3 is TGCGCCAGTTCTCTCGCGACAGGGGCAGGAAATGAGCAGTTCTTC.

The chain recombines TRBV30 with TRBJ1-1; tentatively, D is TRBD1 (5 bases). V was shortened by 0 bases and J by 0 bases, with 11 bases between the two germline ends. In germline, CDR1 is GTSNPN, CDR2 SVGIG (reference sequence). This CDR3 has 15 residues. DNA of the CDR3: TGTGCCTGGAGTGTCCGACAGCCGGTGAACACTGAAGCTTTCTTT. As protein: CAWSVRQPVNTEAFF.

The gene calls are TRBV6-1 and TRBJ1-1, with 8 bases that match TRBD1. The V segment lost 4 bases and the J segment 0 bases; nucleotides outside the gene matches: 10. This CDR3 spans 17 amino acids. Per the germline V gene, CDR1 is MNHNS and CDR2 is SASEGT. CDR3 region: CASSAVRTGSVNTEAFF. CDR3 DNA: TGTGCCAGCAGTGCCGTAAGGACAGGGAGCGTGAACACTGAAGCTTTCTTT.

The chain recombines TRBV2 with TRBJ2-7; 8 nucleotides agree with TRBD1. The CDR3 length is 15 residues. Germline CDR1 and CDR2: SNHLY and FYNNEI. V shed 5 bases and J 6 bases; nucleotides not matched to a gene: 12. The chain's CDR3 is CASSIQGATRGEQYF. The CDR3 DNA follows: TGTGCCAGCAGTATTCAGGGGGCTACTAGGGGCGAGCAGTACTTC.

This clone was seen only a few times. The V call is TRBV7-2, the J call TRBJ1-6, with D possibly TRBD1 on 5 matching bases. Germline V CDR1 and CDR2: SGHTA, FQGNSA. The CDR3 totals 15 residues. The V gene lost 5 bases and the J gene lost 0 bases, with 8 bases spanning the gap. Here the CDR3 DNA reads TGTGCCAGCAGCCGACAGAGCTCCTATAATTCACCCCTCCACTTT. Translated: CASSRQSSYNSPLHF.

V and J are TRBV6-5 and TRBJ2-5, with 12 bases aligning to TRBD2. The germline CDR1 and CDR2 sequences are MNHEY and SVGAGI. Losses at the gene ends were 6 bases for V and 1 base for J; bases not matched to a gene: 0. This CDR3 is 14 amino acids long. The CDR3 DNA reads as TGTGCCAGCAGACTAGCGGGAGGCCAAGAGACCCAGTACTTC. Translation gives CASRLAGGQETQYF.

Only one count was recorded for this clone. The gene calls are TRBV5-1 and TRBJ1-1; a possible D gene is TRBD1 (5 bases). Germline CDR1 is SGHRS and CDR2 is YFSETQ. The CDR3 is made up of 14 amino acids. The ends were cut back, 6 bases at V and 1 base at J, with 13 bases in the middle. The CDR3 loop is CASIPDSPNTEAFF. CDR3 DNA: TGCGCCAGCATACCCGACAGTCCGAACACTGAAGCTTTCTTT.

A few counts support this clone. The chain links TRBV2 to TRBJ2-3; D is possibly TRBD2 (5 bases). The germline CDR1 and CDR2 sequences are SNHLY and FYNNEI. CDR3 size: 15 residues. V was trimmed by 10 bases and J by 4 bases, leaving 21 bases between them. This chain's CDR3 is CATQYRVLGADTQYF. CDR3 DNA: TGTGCCACCCAATACCGGGTCCTCGGGGCAGATACGCAGTATTTT.